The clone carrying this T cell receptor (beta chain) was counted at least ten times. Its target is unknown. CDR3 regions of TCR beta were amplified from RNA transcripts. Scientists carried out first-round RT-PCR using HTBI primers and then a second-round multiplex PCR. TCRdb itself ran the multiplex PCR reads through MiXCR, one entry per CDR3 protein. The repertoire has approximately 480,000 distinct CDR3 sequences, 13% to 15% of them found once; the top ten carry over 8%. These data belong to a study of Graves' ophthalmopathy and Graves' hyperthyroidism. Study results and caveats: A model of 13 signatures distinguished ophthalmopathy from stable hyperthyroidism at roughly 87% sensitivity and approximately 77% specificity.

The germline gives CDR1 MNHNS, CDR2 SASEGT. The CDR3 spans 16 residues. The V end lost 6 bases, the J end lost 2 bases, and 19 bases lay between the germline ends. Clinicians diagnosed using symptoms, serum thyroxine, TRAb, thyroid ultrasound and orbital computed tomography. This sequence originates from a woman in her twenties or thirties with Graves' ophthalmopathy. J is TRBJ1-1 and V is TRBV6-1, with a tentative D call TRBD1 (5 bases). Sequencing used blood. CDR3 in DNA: TGTGCCAGCAGACGAGGCCTCAGGGTTGTCAACACTGAAGCTTTCTTT. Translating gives CASRRGLRVVNTEAFF.